This T cell receptor beta chain comes out of a study of PD-L1 blockade in urothelial cancer. Study in general: Treatment start was followed by blood analysis at 3 weeks (second dose) and again at 6 weeks.

Time point indicated: peripheral blood 6 weeks after treatment start. Between 1 and 8 samples per patient were obtained, pretreatment and on-treatment. Unmatched junction bases numbered 6, after V lost 6 bases and J lost 6 bases. The germline gives CDR1 SQVTM, CDR2 ANQGSEA. The CDR3 consists of 13 residues. Whole-study findings and limits: Lower than median blood TCR clonality before treatment predicted better survival.

Each PCR received spiked synthetic TCR analog templates. Some clones are missing from TCRdb's copy, which holds only in-frame ones; the method was immunoSEQ multiplex PCR. This sample yields 75,000 to 95,000 clones, of which approximately 90% are seen a single time; 0.87% belongs to the top ten. As regards this clone: Antigen unknown.

The material was PBMCs, obtained around atezolizumab (anti-PD-L1) treatment. The TCR comes from a woman of 80 years or more with urothelial cancer. The V gene is TRBV29-1, the J gene TRBJ1-5; the match to TRBD1 covers 9 bases. CDR3 sequence: CSVRTGVSQPQHF. CDR3 in DNA: TGCAGCGTCCGGACAGGGGTTAGTCAGCCCCAGCATTTT.